This TCR beta chain was sequenced for a study of CD4+ T cells in melanoma. Whole-study findings and limits: CD8+ T cell, macrophage and B cell function reportedly correlated with neoantigen-specific CD4+ T cells. Neoantigen-specific CD4+ T cells in melanoma reportedly had diverse differentiation states.

TCRdb's table, derived via immunoSEQ multiplex PCR, lists solely in-frame clones and lacks some. This sample has about 110,000 clones, with around 92% found just once. Germline-derived CDR1 and CDR2 are SEHNR and FQNEAQ (reference sequence). The ends lost 5 bases at V and 0 bases at J; junction bases unmatched: 7. The CDR3 is 17 amino acids. A single count supports this clone. The antigen remains unidentified. Sequencing was carried out using peripheral blood. This sequence originates from a human donor with melanoma. The chain employs TRBV7-9 and TRBJ2-7; 13 bases agree with TRBD2. The CDR3 bases are TGTGCCAGCAGCCGGGGACTAGCGGGGATTCTCTCCTACGAGCAGTACTTC. This gives the protein CASSRGLAGILSYEQYF.